One sample yielded the 2 T cell receptor beta chains listed below, sequenced in a study of vaccination effects on CD4 cells after COVID-19. No cognate antigen is known for these TCRs. Antigen-specific CD4+ T cells were expanded (with viral peptide pools) by the ViraFEST assay ahead of sequencing. Following culture for about ten days, CD4+ T cells were isolated. Nobody among the vaccine recipients had prior SARS-CoV-2 infection (nucleocapsid antibodies were negative). Generated by immunoSEQ multiplex PCR, the TCRdb table keeps only in-frame clones and is missing some. The sample consists of about 73,000 clones, 65% to 85% of them appearing once. The sequenced sample was CD4+ T cells from PBMCs cultured with HCoV-NL63 spike peptides, obtained before COVID-19 vaccination. These receptors came from a human donor who received a COVID-19 vaccine.

V is TRBV7-3 and J is TRBJ2-5, with D possibly TRBD2 on 7 matching bases. Trimming took 2 bases from V and 5 from J, leaving 21 bases between them. The germline V gene encodes CDR1 SGHTA and CDR2 FQGTGA. This CDR3 spans 17 amino acids. The CDR3 sequence is CASSLGPLGGGVETQYF. The CDR3 nucleotides read TGTGCCAGCAGCTTAGGCCCTCTTGGGGGGGGCGTTGAGACCCAGTACTTC.

The chain is built from TRBV2 and TRBJ2-2; 8 bases are a match to TRBD1. The CDR3 consists of 16 residues. Germline trimming cut 6 bases from V and 4 bases from J; bases unmatched to any gene: 10. Germline lookup yields CDR1 SNHLY and CDR2 FYNNEI. The CDR3 region has the DNA TGTGCCAGCAGACCTAGGACAGGGTCCCTCACCGGGGAGCTGTTTTTT. Translation gives CASRPRTGSLTGELFF.